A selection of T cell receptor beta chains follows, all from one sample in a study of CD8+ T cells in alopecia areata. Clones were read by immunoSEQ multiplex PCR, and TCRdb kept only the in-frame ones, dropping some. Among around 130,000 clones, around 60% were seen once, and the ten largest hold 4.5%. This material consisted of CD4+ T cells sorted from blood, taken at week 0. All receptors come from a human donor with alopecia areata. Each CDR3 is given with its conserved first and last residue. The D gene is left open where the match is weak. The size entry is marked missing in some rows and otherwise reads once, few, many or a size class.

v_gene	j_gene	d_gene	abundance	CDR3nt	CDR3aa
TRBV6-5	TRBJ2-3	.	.	TGTGCCAGCCTACGGGAAGGAACAGATACGCAGTATTTT	CASLREGTDTQYF
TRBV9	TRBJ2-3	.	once	TGTGCCAGCAGCGGCGTACGGGGCCTCAACACAGATACGCAGTATTTT	CASSGVRGLNTDTQYF
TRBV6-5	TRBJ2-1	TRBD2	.	TGTGCCAGCAGTCCAAGGACTAGCGGGATCGGTGAGCAGTTCTTC	CASSPRTSGIGEQFF
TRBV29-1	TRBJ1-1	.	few	TGCAGCGTTGTATCTGGGGGCCAACCCGAAGCTTTCTTT	CSVVSGGQPEAFF
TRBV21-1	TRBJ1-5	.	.	TGTGCCAGCAGCCCCCTCTCGGGGTATCAGCCCCAGCATTTT	CASSPLSGYQPQHF
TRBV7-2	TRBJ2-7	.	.	TGTGCCAGCAGCTTATCTGCCCCAACCTACGAGCAGTACTTC	CASSLSAPTYEQYF
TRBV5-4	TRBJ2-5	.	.	TGTGCCAGCAGCTTGGCAGGAGGGGAGACCCAGTACTTC	CASSLAGGETQYF
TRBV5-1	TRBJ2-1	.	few	TGCGCCAGCAGCTTGGACGGGGGTCAGGGCTACAATGAGCAGTTCTTC	CASSLDGGQGYNEQFF
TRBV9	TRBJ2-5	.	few	TGTGCCAGCAGCTCACAACCGCTCGGGATCAGGGAGACCCAGTACTTC	CASSSQPLGIRETQYF
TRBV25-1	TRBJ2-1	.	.	TGTGCCAGCAGTGACAGGAACAAAGGCAATGAGCAGTTCTTC	CASSDRNKGNEQFF
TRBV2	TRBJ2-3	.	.	TGTGCCAGCAGTGAAAGCCCCCTCGGCCCAGATACGCAGTATTTT	CASSESPLGPDTQYF
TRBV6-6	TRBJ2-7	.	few	TGTGCCAGCGCCCCGAGGTGGGGTAACTACGAGCAGTACTTC	CASAPRWGNYEQYF
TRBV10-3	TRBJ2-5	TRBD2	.	TGTGCCATCAGTGAGTCCCCTCTCCGTAGCGGGGGGGCGAAGACCCAGTACTTC	CAISESPLRSGGAKTQYF
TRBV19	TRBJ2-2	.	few	TGTGCCAGTAGTATGAAGCAGGTCGGGAACACCGGGGAGCTGTTTTTT	CASSMKQVGNTGELFF
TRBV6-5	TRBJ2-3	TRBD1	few	TGTGCCAGCAGCTGGGACAGGAGAAGCACAGATACGCAGTATTTT	CASSWDRRSTDTQYF
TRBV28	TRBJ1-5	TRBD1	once	TGTGCCAGCAGAACCACAGGGGGCCTAGAACAGCCCCAGCATTTT	CASRTTGGLEQPQHF
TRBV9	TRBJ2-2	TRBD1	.	TGTGCCAGCAGCGTAGGGACAGGGTTTTTGACCGGGGAGCTGTTTTTT	CASSVGTGFLTGELFF
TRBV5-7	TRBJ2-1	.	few	TGTGCCAGCAGCTTGGTTTGGTCCCCCGAGCGAAGCTCCTACAATGAGCAGTTCTTC	CASSLVWSPERSSYNEQFF
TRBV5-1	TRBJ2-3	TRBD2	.	TGCGCCAGCAGCTCGCGGGGGAGAGACACAGATACGCAGTATTTT	CASSSRGRDTDTQYF
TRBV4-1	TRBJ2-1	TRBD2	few	TGCGCCAGCAGCCAGGAAATAGCGGGAGGGGGCAATGAGCAGTTCTTC	CASSQEIAGGGNEQFF
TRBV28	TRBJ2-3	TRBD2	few	TGTGCCAGCAGTCCTAGCGGGAGGGCCGAGGATACGCAGTATTTT	CASSPSGRAEDTQYF
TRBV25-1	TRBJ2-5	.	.	TGTGCCAGCAGTAACCCAACAGGGCCGGTGGTGACCCAGTACTTC	CASSNPTGPVVTQYF
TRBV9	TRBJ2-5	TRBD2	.	TGTGCCAGCAGCCACAGACTAGCGGGGGGGAATAAAGAGACCCAGTACTTC	CASSHRLAGGNKETQYF
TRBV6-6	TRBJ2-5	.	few	TGTGCCAGCAGTTTAGAAGTCAGGTCGATGAAGACCCAGTACTTC	CASSLEVRSMKTQYF
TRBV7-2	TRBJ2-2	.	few	TGTGCCAGCAGCTTAGACTACACCGGGGAGCTGTTTTTT	CASSLDYTGELFF
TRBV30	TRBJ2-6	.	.	TGTGCCTGGAGTCGAGGGACCTCTGGGGCCAACGTCCTGACTTTC	CAWSRGTSGANVLTF
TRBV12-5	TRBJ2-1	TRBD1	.	TGTGCTAGTGGTGTCGGGACAGGGAGCTACAATGAGCAGTTCTTC	CASGVGTGSYNEQFF
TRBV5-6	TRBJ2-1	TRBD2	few	TGTGCCAGCAGCTTTTGGACTAGCGGGAGTTATGAGCAGTTCTTC	CASSFWTSGSYEQFF
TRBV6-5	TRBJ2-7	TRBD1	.	TGTGCCAGCAGTTACTCGAGGACAGGGGCCTACGAGCAGTACTTC	CASSYSRTGAYEQYF
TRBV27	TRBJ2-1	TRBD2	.	TGTGCCAGCAGACCTCCTACTAGCGGGAGCTACAATGAGCAGTTCTTC	CASRPPTSGSYNEQFF
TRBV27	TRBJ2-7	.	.	TGTGCCAGCAGCGGGGCGCGGGGCGAGCAGTACTTC	CASSGARGEQYF
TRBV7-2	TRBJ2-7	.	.	TGTGCCAGCAGCTTAGTAGAACGGGCGGAGCAGTACTTC	CASSLVERAEQYF
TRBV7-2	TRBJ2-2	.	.	TGTGCCAGCAGCTCCTCCCTCGGGACCGGGGAGCTGTTTTTT	CASSSSLGTGELFF
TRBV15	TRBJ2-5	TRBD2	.	TGTGCCACCAGCAGGGACGGACTAGCGGTCCCGACCCAGTACTTC	CATSRDGLAVPTQYF
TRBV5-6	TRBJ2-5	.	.	TGTGCCAGCAGCTTGGCCAGGGAAGTAAGAGAGACCCAGTACTTC	CASSLAREVRETQYF
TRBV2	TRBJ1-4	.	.	TGTGCCAGCAGTTCAGAAGACAGAGCAAATGAAAAACTGTTTTTT	CASSSEDRANEKLFF